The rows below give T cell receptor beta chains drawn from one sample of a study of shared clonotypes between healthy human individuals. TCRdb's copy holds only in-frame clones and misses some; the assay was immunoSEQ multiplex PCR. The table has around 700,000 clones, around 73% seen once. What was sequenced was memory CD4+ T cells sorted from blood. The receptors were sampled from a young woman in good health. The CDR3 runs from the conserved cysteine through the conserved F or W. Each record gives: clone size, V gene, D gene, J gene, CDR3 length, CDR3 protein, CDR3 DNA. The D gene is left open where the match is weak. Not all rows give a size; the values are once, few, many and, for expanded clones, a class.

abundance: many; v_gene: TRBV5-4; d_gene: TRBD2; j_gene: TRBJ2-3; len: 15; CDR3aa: CASSFPSGRADTQYF; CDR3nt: TGTGCCAGCAGCTTCCCTAGCGGGAGGGCTGATACGCAGTATTTT
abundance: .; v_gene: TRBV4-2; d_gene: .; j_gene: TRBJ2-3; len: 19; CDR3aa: CASSQVQAEKPRDTDTQYF; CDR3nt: TGTGCCAGCAGCCAAGTACAAGCGGAAAAGCCCCGGGACACAGATACGCAGTATTTT
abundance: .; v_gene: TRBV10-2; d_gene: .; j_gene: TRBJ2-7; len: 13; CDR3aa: CASRSTGAYEQYF; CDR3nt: TGCGCCAGCAGATCGACAGGAGCCTACGAGCAGTACTTC
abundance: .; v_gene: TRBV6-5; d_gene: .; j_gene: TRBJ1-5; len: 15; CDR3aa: CASSSHTQGGQPQHF; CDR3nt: TGTGCCAGCAGTAGTCACACCCAAGGAGGTCAGCCCCAGCATTTT
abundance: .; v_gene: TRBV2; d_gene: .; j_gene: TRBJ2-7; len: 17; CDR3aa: CASGTDSWGGRAYEQYF; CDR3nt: TGTGCCAGCGGCACAGACAGCTGGGGAGGTAGGGCCTACGAGCAGTACTTC
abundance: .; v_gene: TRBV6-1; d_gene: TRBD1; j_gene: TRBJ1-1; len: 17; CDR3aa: CASSEVGQEDGNTEAFF; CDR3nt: TGTGCCAGCAGTGAAGTCGGACAGGAGGACGGGAACACTGAAGCTTTCTTT
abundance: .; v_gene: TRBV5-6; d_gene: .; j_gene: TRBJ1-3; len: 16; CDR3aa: CASSLDATFSGNTIYF; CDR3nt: TGTGCCAGCAGCTTGGACGCTACCTTCTCTGGAAACACCATATATTTT
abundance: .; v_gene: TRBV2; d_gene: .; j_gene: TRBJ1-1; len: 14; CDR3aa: CASRRVLQNTEAFF; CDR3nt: TGTGCCAGCAGAAGGGTCCTTCAGAACACTGAAGCTTTCTTT
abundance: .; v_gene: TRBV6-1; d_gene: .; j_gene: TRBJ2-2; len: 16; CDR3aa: CASSDLGRAYTGELFF; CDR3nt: TGTGCCAGCAGTGATTTGGGCAGGGCCTACACCGGGGAGCTGTTTTTT
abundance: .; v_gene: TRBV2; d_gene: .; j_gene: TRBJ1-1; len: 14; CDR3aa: CASSYTGIGTEAFF; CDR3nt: TGTGCCAGCAGTTATACAGGGATCGGCACTGAAGCTTTCTTT
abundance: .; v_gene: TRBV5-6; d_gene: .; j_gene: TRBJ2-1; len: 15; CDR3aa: CASSPLGGEGNEQFF; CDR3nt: TGTGCCAGCAGCCCCCTAGGGGGGGAGGGCAATGAGCAGTTCTTC
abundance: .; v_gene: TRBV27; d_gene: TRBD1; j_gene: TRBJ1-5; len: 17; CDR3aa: CASSLSTGQGTVQPQHF; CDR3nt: TGTGCCAGCAGTTTATCGACCGGACAGGGAACTGTTCAGCCCCAGCATTTT
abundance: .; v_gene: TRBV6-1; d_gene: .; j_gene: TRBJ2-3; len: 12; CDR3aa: CASSQAGDTQYF; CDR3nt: TGTGCCAGCAGTCAGGCCGGGGATACGCAGTATTTT
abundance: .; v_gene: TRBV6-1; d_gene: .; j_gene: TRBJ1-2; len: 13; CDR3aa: CASSGGSGYGYTF; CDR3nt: TGTGCCAGCAGCGGTGGGTCGGGCTATGGCTACACCTTC
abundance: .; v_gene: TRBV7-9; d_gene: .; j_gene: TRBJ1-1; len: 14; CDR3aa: CASSLPEVGTEAFF; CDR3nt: TGTGCCAGCAGCTTACCAGAGGTCGGCACTGAAGCTTTCTTT
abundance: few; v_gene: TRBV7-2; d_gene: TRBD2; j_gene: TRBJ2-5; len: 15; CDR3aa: CASSFQAGGGETQYF; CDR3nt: TGTGCCAGCAGCTTTCAAGCGGGAGGGGGTGAGACCCAGTACTTC
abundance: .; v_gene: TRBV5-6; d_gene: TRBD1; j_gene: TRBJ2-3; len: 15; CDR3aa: CASSDRDRGHSSPYF; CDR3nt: TGTGCCAGCAGCGACCGGGACAGGGGTCACTCTTCACCGTATTTT
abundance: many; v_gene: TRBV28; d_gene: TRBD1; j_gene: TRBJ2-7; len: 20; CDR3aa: CASSLRVWNRGPPLSYEQYF; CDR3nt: TGTGCCAGCAGTTTAAGGGTGTGGAACAGGGGGCCCCCGTTGTCCTACGAGCAGTACTTC
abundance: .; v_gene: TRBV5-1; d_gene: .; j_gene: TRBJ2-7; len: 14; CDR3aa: CASSLGGQTYEQYF; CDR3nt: TGCGCCAGCAGCTTGGGAGGACAGACCTACGAGCAGTACTTC
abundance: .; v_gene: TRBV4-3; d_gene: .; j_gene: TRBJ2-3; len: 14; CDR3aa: CASSVPQIRDTQYF; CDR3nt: TGCGCCAGCAGCGTGCCTCAGATCAGAGATACGCAGTATTTT
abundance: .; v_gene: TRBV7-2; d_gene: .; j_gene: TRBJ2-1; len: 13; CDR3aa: CASSPFTYNEQFF; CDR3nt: TGTGCCAGCAGCCCCTTTACTTACAATGAGCAGTTCTTC
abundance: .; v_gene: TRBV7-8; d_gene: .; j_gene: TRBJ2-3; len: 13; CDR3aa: CASSQGDTDTQYF; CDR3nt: TGTGCCAGCAGTCAAGGGGACACAGATACGCAGTATTTT
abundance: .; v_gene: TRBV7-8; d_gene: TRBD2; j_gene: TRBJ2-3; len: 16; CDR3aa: CASSRMTSGRQDTQYF; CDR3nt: TGTGCCAGCAGTCGAATGACTAGCGGTCGGCAGGATACGCAGTATTTT
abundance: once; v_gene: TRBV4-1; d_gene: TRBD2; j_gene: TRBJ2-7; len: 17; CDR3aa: CASSQQPSGSSTYEQYF; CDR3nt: TGCGCCAGCAGCCAACAACCTAGCGGGAGTTCAACCTACGAGCAGTACTTC
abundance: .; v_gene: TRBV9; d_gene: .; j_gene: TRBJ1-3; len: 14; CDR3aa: CASSPDTGGNTIYF; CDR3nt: TGTGCCAGCAGCCCTGATACGGGAGGAAACACCATATATTTT
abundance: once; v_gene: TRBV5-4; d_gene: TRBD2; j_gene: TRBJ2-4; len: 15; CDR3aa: CASSLWGTSGNIQYF; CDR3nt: TGTGCCAGCAGCCTCTGGGGGACTAGCGGGAACATTCAGTACTTC
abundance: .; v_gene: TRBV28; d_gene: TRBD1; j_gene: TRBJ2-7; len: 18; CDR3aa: CASGDPATGRGSSYEQYF; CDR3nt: TGTGCCAGCGGTGACCCTGCGACAGGGAGAGGATCGTCCTACGAGCAGTACTTC
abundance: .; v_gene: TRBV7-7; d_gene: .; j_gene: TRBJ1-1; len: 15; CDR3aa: CASSHGTDLNTEAFF; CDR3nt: TGTGCCAGCAGCCATGGGACGGATTTGAACACTGAAGCTTTCTTT
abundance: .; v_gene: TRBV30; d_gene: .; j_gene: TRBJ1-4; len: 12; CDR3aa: CAWSRVNEKLFF; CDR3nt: TGTGCCTGGAGTCGGGTTAATGAAAAACTGTTTTTT
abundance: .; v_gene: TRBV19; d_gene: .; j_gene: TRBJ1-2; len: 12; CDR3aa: CASSMNLPHYTF; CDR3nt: TGTGCCAGTAGTATGAACCTCCCCCACTACACCTTC
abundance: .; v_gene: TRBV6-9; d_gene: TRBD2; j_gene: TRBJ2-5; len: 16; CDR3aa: CASSRGLAWGSETQYF; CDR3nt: TGTGCCAGCAGCCGAGGACTAGCGTGGGGATCGGAGACCCAGTACTTC
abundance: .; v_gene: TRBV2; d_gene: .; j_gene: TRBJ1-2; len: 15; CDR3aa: CASSELIGVPQGYTF; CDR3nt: TGTGCCAGCAGTGAACTGATAGGAGTGCCCCAAGGCTACACCTTC
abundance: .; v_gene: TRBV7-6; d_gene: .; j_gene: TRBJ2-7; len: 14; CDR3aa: CASSPRAASYEQYF; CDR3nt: TGTGCCAGCAGCCCCCGCGCGGCCTCCTACGAGCAGTACTTC
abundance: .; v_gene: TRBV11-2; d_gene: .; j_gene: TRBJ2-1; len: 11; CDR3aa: CASSQTSEQFF; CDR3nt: TGTGCCAGCAGCCAGACTAGTGAGCAGTTCTTC
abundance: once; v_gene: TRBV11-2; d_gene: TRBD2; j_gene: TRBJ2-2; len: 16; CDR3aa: CASSPGTSGRSGELFF; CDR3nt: TGTGCCAGCAGCCCTGGGACTAGCGGGAGATCCGGGGAGCTGTTTTTT
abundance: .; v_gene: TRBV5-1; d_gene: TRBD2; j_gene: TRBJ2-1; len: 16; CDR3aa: CASSLPMGLAGHEQFF; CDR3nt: TGCGCCAGCAGCTTACCCATGGGACTAGCGGGACATGAGCAGTTCTTC
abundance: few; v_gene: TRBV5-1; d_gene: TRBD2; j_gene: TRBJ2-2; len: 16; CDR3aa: CASSSRLAGGAGELFF; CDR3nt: TGCGCCAGCAGCTCCCGACTAGCGGGAGGGGCCGGGGAGCTGTTTTTT
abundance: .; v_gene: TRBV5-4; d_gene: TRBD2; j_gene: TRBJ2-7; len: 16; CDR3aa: CASSLVAGALAYEQYF; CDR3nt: TGTGCCAGCAGCTTGGTTGCGGGAGCCCTGGCCTACGAGCAGTACTTC
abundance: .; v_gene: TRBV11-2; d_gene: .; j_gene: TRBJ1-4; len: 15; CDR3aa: CASRIWGAANEKLFF; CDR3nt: TGTGCCAGCAGGATATGGGGAGCCGCTAATGAAAAACTGTTTTTT
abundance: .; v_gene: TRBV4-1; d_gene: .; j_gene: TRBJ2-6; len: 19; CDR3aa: CASSQERGGQISGANVLTF; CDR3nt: TGCGCCAGCAGCCAGGAAAGGGGGGGACAGATCTCTGGGGCCAACGTCCTGACTTTC
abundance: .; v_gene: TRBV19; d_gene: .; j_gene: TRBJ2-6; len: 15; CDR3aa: CATSMGGGGANVLTF; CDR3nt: TGTGCCACGAGCATGGGGGGAGGTGGGGCCAACGTCCTGACTTTC
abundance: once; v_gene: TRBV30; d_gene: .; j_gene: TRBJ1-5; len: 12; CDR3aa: CAWSGFEQPQHF; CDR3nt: TGTGCCTGGAGTGGCTTTGAGCAGCCCCAGCATTTT
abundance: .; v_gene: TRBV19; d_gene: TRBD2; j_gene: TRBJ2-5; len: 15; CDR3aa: CASSVSGNGGETQYF; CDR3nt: TGTGCCAGTAGTGTTAGCGGGAATGGCGGTGAGACCCAGTACTTC
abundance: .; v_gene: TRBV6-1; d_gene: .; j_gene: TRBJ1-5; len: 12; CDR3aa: CASSDPSQPQHF; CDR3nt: TGTGCCAGCAGTGATCCGTCTCAGCCCCAGCATTTT
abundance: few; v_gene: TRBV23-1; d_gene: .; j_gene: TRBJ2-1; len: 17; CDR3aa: CASSQISSAAPYNEQFF; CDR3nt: TGCGCCAGCAGTCAAATATCCTCGGCAGCCCCCTACAATGAGCAGTTCTTC
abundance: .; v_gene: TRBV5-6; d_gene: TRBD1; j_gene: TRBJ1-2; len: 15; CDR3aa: CASSYERTGMGGYTF; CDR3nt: TGTGCCAGCAGCTACGAGAGGACAGGGATGGGTGGCTACACCTTC
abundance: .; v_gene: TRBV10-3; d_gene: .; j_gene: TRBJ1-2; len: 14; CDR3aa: CAIRETDRDYGYTF; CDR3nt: TGTGCCATCAGGGAGACGGACAGAGACTATGGCTACACCTTC
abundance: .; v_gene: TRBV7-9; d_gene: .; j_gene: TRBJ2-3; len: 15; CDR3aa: CASSLGDGRTDTQYF; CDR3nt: TGTGCCAGCAGCTTAGGTGATGGGAGAACAGATACGCAGTATTTT
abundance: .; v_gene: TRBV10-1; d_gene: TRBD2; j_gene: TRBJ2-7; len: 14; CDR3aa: CASSEASGRPSQYF; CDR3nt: TGCGCCAGCAGTGAAGCCAGCGGGAGACCGTCGCAGTACTTC
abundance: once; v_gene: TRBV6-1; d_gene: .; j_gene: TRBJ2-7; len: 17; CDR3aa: CASSEHGVWGANYEQYF; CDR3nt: TGTGCCAGCAGTGAACACGGGGTGTGGGGGGCGAACTACGAGCAGTACTTC
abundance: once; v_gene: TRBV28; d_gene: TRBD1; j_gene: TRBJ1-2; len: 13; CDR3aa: CASSWTGAYGYTF; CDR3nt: TGTGCCAGCAGTTGGACAGGGGCCTATGGCTACACCTTC
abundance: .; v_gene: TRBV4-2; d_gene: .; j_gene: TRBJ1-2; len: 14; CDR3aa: CASSQGATNYGYTF; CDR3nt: TGTGCCAGCAGCCAAGGCGCCACAAACTATGGCTACACCTTC
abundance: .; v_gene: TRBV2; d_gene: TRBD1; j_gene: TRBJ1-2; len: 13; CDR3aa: CASNRGLREGYTF; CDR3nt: TGTGCCAGCAACAGGGGGCTGAGGGAAGGCTACACCTTC
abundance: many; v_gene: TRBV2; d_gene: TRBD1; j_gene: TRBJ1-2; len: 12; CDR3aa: CASRTGPLGYTF; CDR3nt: TGTGCCAGCAGGACAGGGCCCCTCGGCTACACCTTC
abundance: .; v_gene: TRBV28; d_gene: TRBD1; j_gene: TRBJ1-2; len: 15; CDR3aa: CASRHPGTGPIGYTF; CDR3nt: TGTGCCAGCAGACACCCCGGGACAGGGCCGATTGGCTACACCTTC